The text below deals with one T cell receptor (beta chain). CDR3 length: 14 residues. Germline V lookup: CDR1 MNHEY, CDR2 SMNVEV (reference sequence). V was trimmed by 5 bases and J by 3 bases, leaving 14 bases between them. The data stem from a study of metastatic and nonmetastatic thyroid tumors. Thyroid surgery was preceded by no treatment in any patient. With MiXCR, TCRdb called clones anew from the PCR reads. The repertoire holds roughly 20,000 clones, around 34% seen once, with approximately 30% in the top ten. The J gene is TRBJ2-7, the V gene TRBV27, with a weak D call TRBD1 (5 bases). The source is a female donor with papillary thyroid cancer or a benign thyroid nodule (not recorded which). Some clones in this sample may be carry-over from other donors' samples. What was sequenced was tumor tissue. CDR3 sequence (DNA): TGTGCCAGCAGTGCGTCCCCCAGGGACTACGAGCAGTACTTC. Its protein product is CASSASPRDYEQYF.